The 22 T cell receptor beta chains below all came from one sample that was sequenced in a study of chemoradiotherapy in HPV16-positive cancers. Generated by immunoSEQ multiplex PCR, the TCRdb table keeps only in-frame clones and is missing some. The sample lists roughly 5,000 clones, roughly 82% occurring once. The sample in question was tumor tissue, obtained from a patient who underwent chemoradiotherapy. Receptor source: a human donor with HPV-associated anogenital cancer.

The chain couples TRBV14 to TRBJ1-4; weak D call: TRBD1 (6 bases). CDR1 and CDR2 (germline): SGHDN, FVKESK. The CDR3 runs to 14 residues. The V end was cut by 1 base, the J end by 5 bases, with 8 bases between. The CDR3 spells CASSQGTVNEKLFF. CDR3 nucleotide sequence: TGTGCCAGCAGCCAAGGGACAGTGAATGAAAAACTGTTTTTT.

The chain joins TRBV7-9 to TRBJ2-4; TRBD1 matches 7 bases. V was pared by 1 base and J by 0 bases, with 9 bases of the junction left unmatched. Per the germline V gene, CDR1 is SEHNR and CDR2 is FQNEAQ (reference sequence). This CDR3 contains 18 residues. For the CDR3, the DNA is TGTGCCAGCAGCTTAGGTGGTCGAGGGGGCCAAGCCAAAAACATTCAGTACTTC. Translated: CASSLGGRGGQAKNIQYF.

In this sample, this clone turned up a few times. The chain combines TRBV9 with TRBJ1-1; 7 bases are shared with TRBD1. V shed 5 bases and J 11 bases; nucleotides not matched to a gene: 9. Germline-derived CDR1 and CDR2 are SGDLS and YYNGEE. This CDR3 is built from 12 residues. CDR3 sequence reads: CASSDITGAAFF. As DNA, the CDR3 is TGTGCCAGCAGTGACATTACAGGGGCGGCTTTCTTT.

V gene TRBV15 combines with J gene TRBJ2-1, with 10 bases lining up with TRBD2. Germline loops: CDR1 LNHNV, CDR2 YYDKDF (reference sequence). The junction had 3 bases not matched to a gene; V was cut back by 2 bases and J by 5 bases. The CDR3 contains 15 residues. Here the CDR3 reads CATSRLAGENNEQFF. DNA for the CDR3: TGTGCCACCAGCAGACTAGCGGGGGAGAACAATGAGCAGTTCTTC.

The genes are TRBV7-9 and TRBJ1-6; 7 nucleotides align to TRBD1. V lost 1 base and J lost 7; bases outside the gene matches: 4. Germline CDR1 SEHNR, CDR2 FQNEAQ (reference sequence). CDR3 size: 15 residues. CDR3 loop: CASSLVQGRNSPLHF. The CDR3 bases are TGTGCCAGCAGCTTAGTACAGGGGAGGAATTCACCCCTCCACTTT.

The rearrangement joins TRBV19 to TRBJ1-5, with a possible D match to TRBD1 (5 bases). V was pared by 1 base and J by 0 bases, with 7 bases between. The CDR3 has 15 amino acids. The germline CDR1 and CDR2 sequences are LNHDA and SQIVND (reference sequence). DNA of the CDR3: TGTGCCAGTAGTATAGGGGGGGTTAGCAATCAGCCCCAGCATTTT. Its translation: CASSIGGVSNQPQHF.

V is TRBV27 and J is TRBJ2-3, with TRBD1 identical over 8 bases. The CDR3 spans 17 residues. Losses at the gene ends were 6 bases for V and 11 bases for J; bases not matched to a gene: 22. The germline V gene has CDR1 MNHEY and CDR2 SMNVEV (reference sequence). This CDR3 is CASSPPRTGSSPDGQYF. DNA of the CDR3: TGTGCCAGCAGCCCACCCCGGACAGGGTCGTCTCCAGATGGGCAGTATTTT.

V usage is TRBV30 and J usage is TRBJ1-3; D is possibly TRBD1 (5 bases). Germline CDR1 is GTSNPN and CDR2 is SVGIG (reference sequence). Trimming removed 0 bases at V and 8 bases at J, with 14 bases between. This CDR3 has 14 amino acids. The CDR3 here is CAWSVLRGRDTIYF. The CDR3 nucleotides read TGTGCCTGGAGTGTACTGAGGGGACGGGACACCATATATTTT.

The chain links TRBV6-1 to TRBJ1-4, with D unresolved. In germline, CDR1 is MNHNS, CDR2 SASEGT. V was clipped by 7 bases and J by 0 bases, with 12 bases between them. This CDR3 has 15 residues. CDR3 protein: CASTGGVATNEKLFF. In DNA form, the CDR3 reads TGTGCCAGCACTGGTGGGGTCGCAACTAATGAAAAACTGTTTTTT.

CDR3 sequence reads: CASSQDFYGYTF. CDR3 bases: TGTGCCAGCAGTCAGGATTTCTATGGCTACACCTTC. The gene calls are TRBV6-6 and TRBJ1-2; D is uncertain. Trimming left V 5 bases short and J 4 bases short, with 8 bases between. This CDR3 is 12 amino acids long. Germline values: CDR1 MNHNY, CDR2 SVGAGI (reference sequence).

V is TRBV5-1 and J is TRBJ1-4, with D possibly matching TRBD1 (5 bases). V lost 6 bases and J 4 bases, leaving 10 bases between the germline ends. The CDR3 has 13 residues. Per the germline V gene, CDR1 is SGHRS and CDR2 is YFSETQ. In DNA, the CDR3 is TGCGCCAGCAACTCAGGGAATAATGAAAAACTGTTTTTT. It codes for CASNSGNNEKLFF.

The chain has TRBV9 and TRBJ2-2; D perhaps matches TRBD1 (5 bases). The CDR3 is 16 residues long. Germline CDR1 and CDR2: SGDLS and YYNGEE. Deletions cut 4 bases from V and 5 bases from J, with 18 bases between. CDR3 nucleotides: TGTGCCAGCAGCTTGCGGACAAGAATGGGTACCGGGGAGCTGTTTTTT. Translation gives CASSLRTRMGTGELFF. The complete variable domain, with remaining parts taken from reference TRBV9 and TRBJ2-2, reads DSGVTQTPKHLITATGQRVTLRCSPRSGDLSVYWYQQSLDQGLQFLIQYYNGEERAKGNILERFSAQQFPDLHSELNLSSLELGDSALYFCASSLRTRMGTGELFFGEGSRLTVL.

The J gene is TRBJ2-5, the V gene TRBV19; TRBD2 might be the D (6 bases). The V gene's germline CDR1 is LNHDA and CDR2 SQIVND (reference sequence). The CDR3 covers 14 residues. V lost 6 bases to trimming and J lost 2 bases, with 13 bases between them. This CDR3 is CASRAPGTQETQYF. The CDR3 DNA reads as TGTGCCAGTAGGGCTCCCGGGACTCAAGAGACCCAGTACTTC.

The chain couples TRBV18 to TRBJ2-5; 8 nucleotides agree with TRBD1. Germline CDR1 is KGHSH and CDR2 is LQKENI. This CDR3 has 14 amino acids. V was clipped by 3 bases and J by 4 bases; unmatched bases: 4. Here the CDR3 reads CASSPLDRGETQYF. The DNA of the CDR3 is TGTGCCAGCTCACCTTTAGACAGGGGAGAGACCCAGTACTTC.

The chain joins TRBV11-2 to TRBJ2-5; 10 bases agree with TRBD1. The last part of the DNA fits TRBJ2-7 better; the J call may be wrong. The CDR3 sequence is 14 residues long. The V gene's germline CDR1 is SGHAT and CDR2 FQNNGV. The CDR3 nucleotides are TGTGCCAGCAGCTCCGGGACAGGGGCACGCGAGCAGTACTTC. Its translation: CASSSGTGAREQYF.

This chain links TRBV19 with TRBJ1-1, with TRBD1 matching over 10 bases. Trimming at V came to 4 bases and at J to 5 bases, leaving 13 bases not matched to a gene. Germline V CDR1 and CDR2: LNHDA, SQIVND (reference sequence). The CDR3 loop spans 17 amino acids. The CDR3 protein is CASSTRTGGRRRTEAFF. The CDR3 nucleotides read TGTGCCAGTAGTACCCGGACAGGGGGAAGGAGGAGGACTGAAGCTTTCTTT.

The chain uses TRBV4-3 and TRBJ2-1; no definite D call. This CDR3 region has 16 residues. Between the trimmed V and J ends, which lost 1 base and 0 bases, there was a span of 10 bases. Germline V lookup: CDR1 LGHNA, CDR2 YSLEER. The CDR3 sequence: CASSQALRSSYNEQFF. CDR3 sequence (DNA): TGCGCCAGCAGCCAAGCCCTGAGGAGCTCCTACAATGAGCAGTTCTTC.

V is TRBV6-5 and J is TRBJ2-3, with 9 bases fitting TRBD2. CDR1 and CDR2 from the germline V gene are MNHEY and SVGAGI. This CDR3 spans 16 amino acids. After removal of 0 bases from V and 7 bases from J, the junction contained 8 bases not matched to a gene. The CDR3 loop reads CASSYSRVAGVNTQYF. The CDR3 coding sequence is TGTGCCAGCAGTTACTCGCGGGTAGCGGGGGTGAATACGCAGTATTTT.

The rearrangement joins TRBV10-3 to TRBJ2-3; TRBD1 matches at 12 bases. Trimming at V came to 6 bases and at J to 5 bases, leaving 6 bases not matched to a gene. Germline values: CDR1 ENHRY, CDR2 SYGVKD. The CDR3 loop spans 15 amino acids. The CDR3 spells CAISPGTGGVDTQYF. In DNA form, the CDR3 reads TGTGCCATCAGCCCCGGGACAGGGGGCGTAGATACGCAGTATTTT.

The chain recombines TRBV6-1 with TRBJ2-2; D not certain. CDR1 is MNHNS and CDR2 is SASEGT in the germline V gene. CDR3 length equals 12 residues. Trimming took 6 bases from V and 7 from J, leaving 9 bases between them. CDR3: CASSLLGGELFF. CDR3 nucleotide sequence: TGTGCCAGCAGCCTACTCGGCGGGGAGCTGTTTTTT.

The CDR3 DNA sequence: TGTGCCAGCGGCAGCGGGACAGATAGCAATCAGCCCCAGCATTTT. Protein: CASGSGTDSNQPQHF. The chain recombines TRBV6-1 with TRBJ1-5; 7 bases line up with TRBD1. The length of the CDR3 is 15 residues. V shed 8 bases and J 0 bases; nucleotides not matched to a gene: 7. Germline lookup yields CDR1 MNHNS and CDR2 SASEGT.

This sequence joins TRBV5-6 and TRBJ2-3, with TRBD1 identical over 8 bases. The CDR3 loop spans 16 amino acids. The ends lost 1 base at V and 2 bases at J; junction bases unmatched: 6. CDR1 and CDR2 (germline): SGHDT, YYEEEE. The CDR3 bases are TGTGCCAGCAGCTTGATGAACAGGGGGTTCACAGATACGCAGTATTTT. This translates into CASSLMNRGFTDTQYF.